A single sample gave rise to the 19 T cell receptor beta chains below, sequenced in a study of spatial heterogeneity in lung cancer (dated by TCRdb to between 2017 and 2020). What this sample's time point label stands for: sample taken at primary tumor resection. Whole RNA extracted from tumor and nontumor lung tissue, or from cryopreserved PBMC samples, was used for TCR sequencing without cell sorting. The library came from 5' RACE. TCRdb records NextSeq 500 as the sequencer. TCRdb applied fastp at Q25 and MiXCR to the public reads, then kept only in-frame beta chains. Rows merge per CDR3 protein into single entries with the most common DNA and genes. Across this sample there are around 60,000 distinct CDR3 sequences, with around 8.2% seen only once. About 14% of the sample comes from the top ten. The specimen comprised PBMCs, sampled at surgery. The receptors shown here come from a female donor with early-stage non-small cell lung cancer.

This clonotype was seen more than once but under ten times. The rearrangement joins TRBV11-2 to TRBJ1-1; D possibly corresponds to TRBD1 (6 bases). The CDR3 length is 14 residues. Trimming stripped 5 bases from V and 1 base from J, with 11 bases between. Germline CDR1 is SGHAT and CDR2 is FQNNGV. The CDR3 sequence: CASSGQPRNTEAFF. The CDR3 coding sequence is TGTGCCAGCAGCGGACAGCCAAGGAACACTGAAGCTTTCTTT.

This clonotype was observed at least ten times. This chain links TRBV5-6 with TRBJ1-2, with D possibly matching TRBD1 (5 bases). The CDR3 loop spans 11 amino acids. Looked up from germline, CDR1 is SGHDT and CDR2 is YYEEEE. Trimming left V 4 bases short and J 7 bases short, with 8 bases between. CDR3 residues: CASSRRGGYTF. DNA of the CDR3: TGTGCCAGCAGCCGGAGGGGTGGCTACACCTTC.

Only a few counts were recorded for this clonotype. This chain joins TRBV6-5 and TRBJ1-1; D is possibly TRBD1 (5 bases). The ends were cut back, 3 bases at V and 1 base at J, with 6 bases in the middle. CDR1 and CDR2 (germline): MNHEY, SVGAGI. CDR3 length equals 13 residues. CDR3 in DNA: TGTGCCAGCAGTTATGGACAGAACACTGAAGCTTTCTTT. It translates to CASSYGQNTEAFF.

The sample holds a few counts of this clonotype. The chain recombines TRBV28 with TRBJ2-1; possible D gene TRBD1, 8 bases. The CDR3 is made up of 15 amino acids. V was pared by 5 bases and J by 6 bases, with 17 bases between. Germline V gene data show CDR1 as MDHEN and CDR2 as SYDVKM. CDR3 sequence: CASSPQGGRGNEQFF. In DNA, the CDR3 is TGTGCCAGCAGTCCACAGGGGGGGCGGGGCAATGAGCAGTTCTTC.

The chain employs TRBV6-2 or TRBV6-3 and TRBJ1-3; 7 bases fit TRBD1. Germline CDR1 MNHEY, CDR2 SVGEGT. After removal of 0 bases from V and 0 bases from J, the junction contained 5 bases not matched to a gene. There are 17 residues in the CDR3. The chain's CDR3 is CASSYSGTALSGNTIYF. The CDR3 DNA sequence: TGTGCCAGCAGTTACTCGGGGACAGCGCTCTCTGGAAACACCATATATTTT.

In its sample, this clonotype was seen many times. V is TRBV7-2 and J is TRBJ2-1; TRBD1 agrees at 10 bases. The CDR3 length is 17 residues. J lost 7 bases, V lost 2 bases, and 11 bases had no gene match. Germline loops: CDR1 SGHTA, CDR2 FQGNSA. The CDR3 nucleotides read TGTGCCAGCAGCTTAAAAGGAGGACAGGGGGAAACAAATGAGCAGTTCTTC. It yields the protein CASSLKGGQGETNEQFF.

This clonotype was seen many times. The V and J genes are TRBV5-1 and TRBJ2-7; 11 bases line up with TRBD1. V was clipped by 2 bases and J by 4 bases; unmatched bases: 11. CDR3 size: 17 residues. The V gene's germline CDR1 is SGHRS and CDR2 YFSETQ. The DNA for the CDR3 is TGCGCCAGCAGCTTAGGACATCACCGGGACAGGGGGTACGAGCAGTACGTC. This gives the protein CASSLGHHRDRGYEQYV.

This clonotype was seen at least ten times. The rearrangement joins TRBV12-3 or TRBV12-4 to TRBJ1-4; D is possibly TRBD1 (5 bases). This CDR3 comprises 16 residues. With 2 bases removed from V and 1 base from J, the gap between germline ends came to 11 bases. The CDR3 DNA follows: TGTGCCAGCAGTTTATCTAAGGGGCGAACTAATGAAAAACTGTTTTTT. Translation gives CASSLSKGRTNEKLFF.

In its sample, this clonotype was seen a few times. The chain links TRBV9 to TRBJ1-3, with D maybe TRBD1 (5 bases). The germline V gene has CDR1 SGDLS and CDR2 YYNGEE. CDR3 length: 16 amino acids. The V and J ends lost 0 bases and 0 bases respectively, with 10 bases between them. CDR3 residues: CASSVEHRLSGNTIYF. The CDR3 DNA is TGTGCCAGCAGCGTAGAGCACAGGCTCTCTGGAAACACCATATATTTT.

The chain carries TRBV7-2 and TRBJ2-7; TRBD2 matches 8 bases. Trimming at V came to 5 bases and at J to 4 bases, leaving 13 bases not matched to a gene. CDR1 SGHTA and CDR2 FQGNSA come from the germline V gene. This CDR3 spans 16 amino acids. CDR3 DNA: TGTGCCAGCAGCCCTAGGGGTAGCGGGATAGGGTACGAGCAGTACTTC. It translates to CASSPRGSGIGYEQYF.

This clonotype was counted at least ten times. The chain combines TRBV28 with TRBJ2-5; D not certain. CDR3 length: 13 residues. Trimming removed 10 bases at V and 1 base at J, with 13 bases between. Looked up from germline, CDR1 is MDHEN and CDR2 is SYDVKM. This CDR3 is CATYPTGQETQYF. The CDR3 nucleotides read TGTGCCACCTACCCGACCGGCCAAGAGACCCAGTACTTC.

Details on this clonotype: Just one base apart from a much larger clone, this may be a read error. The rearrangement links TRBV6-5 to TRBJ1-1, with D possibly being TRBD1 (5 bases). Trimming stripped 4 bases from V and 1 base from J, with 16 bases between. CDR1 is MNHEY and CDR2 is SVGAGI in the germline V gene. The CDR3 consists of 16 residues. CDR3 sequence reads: CASSFSSGHSNTEAFF. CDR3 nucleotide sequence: TGTGCCAGCAGTTTCAGCTCCGGACACTCGAACACTGAAGCTTTCTTT.

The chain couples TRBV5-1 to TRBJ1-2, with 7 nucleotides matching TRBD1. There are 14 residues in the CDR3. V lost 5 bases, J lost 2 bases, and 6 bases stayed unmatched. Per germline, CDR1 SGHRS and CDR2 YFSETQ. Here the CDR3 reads CASRSSTGNYGYTF. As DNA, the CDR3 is TGCGCCAGCAGGAGCTCGACAGGGAACTATGGCTACACCTTC.

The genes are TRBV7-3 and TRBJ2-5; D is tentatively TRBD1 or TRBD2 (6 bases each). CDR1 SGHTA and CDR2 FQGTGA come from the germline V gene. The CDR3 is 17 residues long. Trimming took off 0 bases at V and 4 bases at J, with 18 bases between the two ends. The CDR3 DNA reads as TGTGCCAGCAGCTTAACCGGACAAGGGGGGCTAAGAGAGACCCAGTACTTC. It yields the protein CASSLTGQGGLRETQYF.

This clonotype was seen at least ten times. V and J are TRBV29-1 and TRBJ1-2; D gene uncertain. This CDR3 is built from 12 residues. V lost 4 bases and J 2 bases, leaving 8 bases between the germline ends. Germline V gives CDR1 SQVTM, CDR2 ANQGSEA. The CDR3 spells CSVGGQNYGYTF. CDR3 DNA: TGCAGCGTTGGGGGTCAGAACTATGGCTACACCTTC.

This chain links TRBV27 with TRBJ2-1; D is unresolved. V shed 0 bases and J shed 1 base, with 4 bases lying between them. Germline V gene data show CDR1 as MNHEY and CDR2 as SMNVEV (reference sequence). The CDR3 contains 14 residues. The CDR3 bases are TGTGCCAGCAGTTTATCGAATTCCTACAATGAGCAGTTCTTC. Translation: CASSLSNSYNEQFF.

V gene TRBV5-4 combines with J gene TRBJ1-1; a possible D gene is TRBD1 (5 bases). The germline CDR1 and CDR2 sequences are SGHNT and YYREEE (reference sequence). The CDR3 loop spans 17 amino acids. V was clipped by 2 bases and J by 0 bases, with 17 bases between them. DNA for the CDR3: TGTGCCAGCAGCTTAGATTTTGGTGAGGGGCTGAACACTGAAGCTTTCTTT. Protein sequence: CASSLDFGEGLNTEAFF.

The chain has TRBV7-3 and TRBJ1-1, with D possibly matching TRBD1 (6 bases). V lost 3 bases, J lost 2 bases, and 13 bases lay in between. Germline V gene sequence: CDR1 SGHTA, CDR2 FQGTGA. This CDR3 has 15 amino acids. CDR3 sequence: CASSFDGGHNTEAFF. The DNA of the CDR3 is TGTGCCAGCAGCTTCGATGGGGGGCACAACACTGAAGCTTTCTTT.

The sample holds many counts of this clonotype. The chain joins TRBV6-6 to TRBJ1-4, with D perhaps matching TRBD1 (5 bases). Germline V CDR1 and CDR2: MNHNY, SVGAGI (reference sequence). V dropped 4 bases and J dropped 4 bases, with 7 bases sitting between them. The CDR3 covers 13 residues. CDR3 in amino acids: CASSSGGNEKLFF. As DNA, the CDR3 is TGTGCCAGCAGTTCGGGGGGTAATGAAAAACTGTTTTTT.